This T cell receptor beta chain was found in a study of cytomegalovirus exposure and HLA in healthy donors. Amplification used 60 Vbeta primers and 13 Jbeta primers. Profiled with immunoSEQ multiplex PCR; TCRdb holds only in-frame clones, not every one. In the table there are roughly 100,000 clones, approximately 81% of which are singletons. The sample consisted of PBMCs. The TCR sequence derives from a man aged 25 to 40 in good health and CMV-seronegative.

The chain's CDR3 is CASSLSQVWGGEQYF. The CDR3 nucleotides are TGTGCCAGCAGCTTATCCCAGGTGTGGGGCGGCGAGCAGTACTTC. This sequence joins TRBV7-2 and TRBJ2-7, with D possibly TRBD1 on 5 matching bases. Germline lookup yields CDR1 SGHTA and CDR2 FQGNSA. V was clipped by 2 bases and J by 6 bases, with 17 bases between them. This CDR3 region has 15 residues.